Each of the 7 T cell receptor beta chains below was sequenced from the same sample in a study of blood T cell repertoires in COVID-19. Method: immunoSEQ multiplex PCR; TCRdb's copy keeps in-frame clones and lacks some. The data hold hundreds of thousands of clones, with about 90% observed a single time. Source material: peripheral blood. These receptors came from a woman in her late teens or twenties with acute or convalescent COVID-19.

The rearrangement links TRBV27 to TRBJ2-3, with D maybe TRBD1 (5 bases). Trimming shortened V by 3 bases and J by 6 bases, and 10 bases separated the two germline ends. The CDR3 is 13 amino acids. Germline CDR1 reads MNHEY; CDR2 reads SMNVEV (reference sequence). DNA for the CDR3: TGTGCCAGCAGTTTCCAAGGGGCGGATACGCAGTATTTT. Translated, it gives CASSFQGADTQYF.

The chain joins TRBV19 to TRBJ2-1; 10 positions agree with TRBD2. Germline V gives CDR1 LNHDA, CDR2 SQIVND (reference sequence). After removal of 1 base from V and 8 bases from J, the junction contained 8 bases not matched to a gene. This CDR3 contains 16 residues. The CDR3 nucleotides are TGTGCCAGTAGTATAGGGAAGCGGGGGGGCTGGGATGAGCAGTTCTTC. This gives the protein CASSIGKRGGWDEQFF.

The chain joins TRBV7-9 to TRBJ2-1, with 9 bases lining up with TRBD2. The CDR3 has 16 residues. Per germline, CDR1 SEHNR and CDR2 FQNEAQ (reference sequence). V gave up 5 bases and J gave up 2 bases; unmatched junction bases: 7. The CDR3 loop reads CASSPRVAGAYNEQFF. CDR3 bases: TGTGCCAGCAGCCCCCGGGTAGCGGGGGCCTACAATGAGCAGTTCTTC.

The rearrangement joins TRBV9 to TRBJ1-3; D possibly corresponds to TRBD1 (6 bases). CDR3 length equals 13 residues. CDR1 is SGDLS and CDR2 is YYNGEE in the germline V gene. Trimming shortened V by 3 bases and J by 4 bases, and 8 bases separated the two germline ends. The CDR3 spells CASSEGTGNTIYF. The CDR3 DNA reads TGTGCCAGCAGCGAGGGGACAGGAAACACCATATATTTT.

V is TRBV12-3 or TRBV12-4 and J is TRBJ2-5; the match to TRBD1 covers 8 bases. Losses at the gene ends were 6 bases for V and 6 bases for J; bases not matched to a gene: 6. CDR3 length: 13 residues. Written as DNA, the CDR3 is TGTGCCAGCAGCCACAGGGGGACAAAGACCCAGTACTTC. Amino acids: CASSHRGTKTQYF.

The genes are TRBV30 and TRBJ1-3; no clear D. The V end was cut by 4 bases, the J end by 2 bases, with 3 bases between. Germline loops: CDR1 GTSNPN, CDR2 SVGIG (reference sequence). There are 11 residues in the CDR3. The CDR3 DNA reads TGTGCCTGGACAGCTGGAAACACCATATATTTT. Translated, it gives CAWTAGNTIYF. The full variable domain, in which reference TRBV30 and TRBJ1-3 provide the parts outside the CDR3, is SQTIHQWPATLVQPVGSPLSLECTVEGTSNPNLYWYRQAAGRGLQLLFYSVGIGQISSEVPQNLSASRPQDRQFILSSKKLLLSDSGFYLCAWTAGNTIYFGEGSWLTVV.

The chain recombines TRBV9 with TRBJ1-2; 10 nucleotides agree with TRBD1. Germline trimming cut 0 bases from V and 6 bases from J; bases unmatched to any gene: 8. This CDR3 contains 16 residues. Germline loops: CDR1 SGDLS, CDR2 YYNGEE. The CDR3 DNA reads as TGTGCCAGCAGCGTAGGCCGCCCGGGACAGGGGCATGGCTACACCTTC. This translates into CASSVGRPGQGHGYTF. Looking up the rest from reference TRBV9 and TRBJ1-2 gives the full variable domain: DSGVTQTPKHLITATGQRVTLRCSPRSGDLSVYWYQQSLDQGLQFLIQYYNGEERAKGNILERFSAQQFPDLHSELNLSSLELGDSALYFCASSVGRPGQGHGYTFGSGTRLTVV.